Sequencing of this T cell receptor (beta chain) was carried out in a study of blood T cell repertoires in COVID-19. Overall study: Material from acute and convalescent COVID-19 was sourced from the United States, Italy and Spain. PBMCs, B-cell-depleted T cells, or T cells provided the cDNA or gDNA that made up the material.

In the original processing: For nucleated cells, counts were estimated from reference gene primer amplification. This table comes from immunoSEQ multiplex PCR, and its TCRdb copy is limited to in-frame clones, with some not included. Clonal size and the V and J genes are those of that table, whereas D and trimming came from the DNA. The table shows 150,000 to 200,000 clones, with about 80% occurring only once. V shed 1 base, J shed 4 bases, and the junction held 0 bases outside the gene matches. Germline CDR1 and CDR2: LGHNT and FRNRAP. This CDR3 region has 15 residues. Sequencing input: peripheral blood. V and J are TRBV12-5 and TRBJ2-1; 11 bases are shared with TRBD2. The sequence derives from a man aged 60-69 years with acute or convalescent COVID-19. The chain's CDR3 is CASGLGLAGYNEQFF. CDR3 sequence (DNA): TGTGCTAGTGGTTTGGGACTAGCGGGGTACAATGAGCAGTTCTTC.